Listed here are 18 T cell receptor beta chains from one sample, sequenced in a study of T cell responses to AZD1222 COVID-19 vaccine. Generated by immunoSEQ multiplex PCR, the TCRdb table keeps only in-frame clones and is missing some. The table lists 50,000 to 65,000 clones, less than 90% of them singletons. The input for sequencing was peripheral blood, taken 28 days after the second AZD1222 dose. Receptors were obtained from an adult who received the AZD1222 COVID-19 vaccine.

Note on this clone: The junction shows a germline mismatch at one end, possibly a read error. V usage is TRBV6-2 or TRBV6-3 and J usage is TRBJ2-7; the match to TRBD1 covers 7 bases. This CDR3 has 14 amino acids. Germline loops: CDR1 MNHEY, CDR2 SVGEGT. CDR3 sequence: CASSYSLGRTGWSF. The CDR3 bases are TGTGCCAGCAGTTACTCCCTAGGCCGGACAGGCTGGAGCTTC.

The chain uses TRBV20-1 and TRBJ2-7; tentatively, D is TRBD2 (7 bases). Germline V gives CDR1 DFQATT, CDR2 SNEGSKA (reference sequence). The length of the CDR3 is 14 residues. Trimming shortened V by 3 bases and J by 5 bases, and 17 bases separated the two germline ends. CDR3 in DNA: TGCAGTGCTAGTGGGGGGGCGGGCATGGACGAGCAGTACTTC. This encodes CSASGGAGMDEQYF.

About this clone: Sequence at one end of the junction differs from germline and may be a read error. The CDR3 DNA sequence: TGTGCCAGCAGGGAAGATCACTACGAGCAGTACTTC. Translated: CASREDHYEQYF. V gene TRBV2 combines with J gene TRBJ2-7; D remains ambiguous. CDR1 is SNHLY, CDR2 FYNNEI, per germline. This CDR3 has 12 amino acids.

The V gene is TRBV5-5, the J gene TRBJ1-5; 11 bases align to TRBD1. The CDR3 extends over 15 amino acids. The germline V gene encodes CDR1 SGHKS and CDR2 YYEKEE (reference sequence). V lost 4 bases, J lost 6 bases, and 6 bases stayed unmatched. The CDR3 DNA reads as TGTGCCAGCAGCAAATGGACAGGGGGCGGTCAGCCCCAGCATTTT. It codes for CASSKWTGGGQPQHF.

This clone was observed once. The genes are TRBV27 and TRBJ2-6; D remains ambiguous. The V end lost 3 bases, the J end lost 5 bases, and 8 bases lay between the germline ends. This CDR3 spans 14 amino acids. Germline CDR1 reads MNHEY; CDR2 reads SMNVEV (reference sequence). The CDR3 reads CASSFARRANVLTF. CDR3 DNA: TGTGCCAGCAGTTTCGCCAGGCGGGCCAACGTCCTGACTTTC.

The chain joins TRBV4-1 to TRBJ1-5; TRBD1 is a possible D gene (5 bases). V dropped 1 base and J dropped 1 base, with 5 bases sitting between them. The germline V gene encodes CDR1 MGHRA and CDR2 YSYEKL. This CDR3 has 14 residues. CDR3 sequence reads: CASSQGQSNQPQHF. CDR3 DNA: TGCGCCAGCAGCCAAGGACAGAGCAATCAGCCCCAGCATTTT.

For the CDR3, the DNA is TGTGCCGGATCACTAGCGGGAGGGCCGTGGGAGCAGTTCTTC. Its protein is CAGSLAGGPWEQFF. The genes are TRBV30 and TRBJ2-1, with 13 nucleotides matching TRBD2. Germline CDR1 and CDR2: GTSNPN and SVGIG (reference sequence). The CDR3 runs to 14 residues. J was trimmed by 10 bases and V by 8 bases; bases with no gene match: 11. The full variable domain, completed using reference TRBV30 and TRBJ2-1, is SQTIHQWPATLVQPVGSPLSLECTVEGTSNPNLYWYRQAAGRGLQLLFYSVGIGQISSEVPQNLSASRPQDRQFILSSKKLLLSDSGFYLCAGSLAGGPWEQFFGPGTRLTVL.

The CDR3 DNA reads TGTGCCAGCAGCGCGAATAGCAATCAGCCCCAGCATTTT. Translated, it gives CASSANSNQPQHF. The rearrangement links TRBV7-8 to TRBJ1-5; D not resolved. CDR1 is SGHVS and CDR2 is FQNEAQ in the germline V gene. The V end was cut by 5 bases, the J end by 0 bases, with 5 bases between. The CDR3 contains 13 residues.

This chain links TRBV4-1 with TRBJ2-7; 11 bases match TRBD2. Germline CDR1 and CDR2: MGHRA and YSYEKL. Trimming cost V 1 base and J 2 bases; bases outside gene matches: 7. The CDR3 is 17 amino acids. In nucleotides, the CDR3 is TGCGCCAGCAGCCAAGTCTCCGTAGCGGGAGGGCCCTACGAGCAGTACTTC. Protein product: CASSQVSVAGGPYEQYF.

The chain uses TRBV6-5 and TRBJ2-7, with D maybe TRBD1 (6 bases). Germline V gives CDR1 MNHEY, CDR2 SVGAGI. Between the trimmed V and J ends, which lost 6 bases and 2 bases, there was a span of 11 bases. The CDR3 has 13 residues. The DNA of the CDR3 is TGTGCCAGCAGCCACAGGGATACCTACGAGCAGTACTTC. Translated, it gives CASSHRDTYEQYF.

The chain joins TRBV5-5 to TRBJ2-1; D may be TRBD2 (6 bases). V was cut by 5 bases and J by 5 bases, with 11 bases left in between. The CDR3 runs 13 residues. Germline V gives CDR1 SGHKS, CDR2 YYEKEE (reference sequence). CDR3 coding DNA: TGTGCCAGCAGTCCGGGGGTAAACAATGAGCAGTTCTTC. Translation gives CASSPGVNNEQFF.

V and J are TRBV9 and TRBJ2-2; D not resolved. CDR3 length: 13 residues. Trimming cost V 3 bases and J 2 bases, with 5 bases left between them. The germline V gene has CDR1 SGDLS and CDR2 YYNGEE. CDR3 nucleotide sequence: TGTGCCAGCAGCGAACGTAACACCGGGGAGCTGTTTTTT. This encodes CASSERNTGELFF.

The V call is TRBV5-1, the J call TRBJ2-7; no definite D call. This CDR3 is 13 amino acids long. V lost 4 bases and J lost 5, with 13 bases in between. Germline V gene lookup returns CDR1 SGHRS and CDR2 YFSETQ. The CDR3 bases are TGCGCCAGCAGCCCAACTACTCGCGACGAGCAGTACTTC. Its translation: CASSPTTRDEQYF.

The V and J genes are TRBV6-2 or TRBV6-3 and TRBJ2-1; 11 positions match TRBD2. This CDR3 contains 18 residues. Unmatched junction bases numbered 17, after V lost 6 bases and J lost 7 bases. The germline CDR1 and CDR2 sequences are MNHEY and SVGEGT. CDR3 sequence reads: CASSRDREGTSGTNEQFF. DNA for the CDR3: TGTGCCAGCAGCCGCGACAGAGAAGGGACTAGCGGAACAAATGAGCAGTTCTTC.

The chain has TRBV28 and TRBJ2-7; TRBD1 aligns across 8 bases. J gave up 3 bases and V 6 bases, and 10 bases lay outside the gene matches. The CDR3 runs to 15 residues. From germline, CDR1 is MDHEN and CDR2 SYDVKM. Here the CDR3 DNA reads TGTGCCAGCAGCGCTACGTTCGGACAGGGCTACGAGCAGTACTTC. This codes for CASSATFGQGYEQYF.

The CDR3 protein is CASSLSSFTTWNEQYF. The CDR3 bases are TGTGCCAGCAGTTTATCGTCCTTTACGACTTGGAACGAGCAGTACTTC. The chain employs TRBV27 and TRBJ2-7; no reliable D call. V lost 0 bases and J 5 bases, leaving 17 bases between the germline ends. The germline gives CDR1 MNHEY, CDR2 SMNVEV (reference sequence). CDR3 size: 16 residues.

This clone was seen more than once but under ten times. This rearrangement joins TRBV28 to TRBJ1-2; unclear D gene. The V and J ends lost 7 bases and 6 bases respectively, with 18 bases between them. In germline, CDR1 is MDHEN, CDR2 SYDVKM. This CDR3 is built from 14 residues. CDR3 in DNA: TGTGCCAGCAAGGGAGGGCAAGCCGCTAATGGCTACACCTTC. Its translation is CASKGGQAANGYTF.

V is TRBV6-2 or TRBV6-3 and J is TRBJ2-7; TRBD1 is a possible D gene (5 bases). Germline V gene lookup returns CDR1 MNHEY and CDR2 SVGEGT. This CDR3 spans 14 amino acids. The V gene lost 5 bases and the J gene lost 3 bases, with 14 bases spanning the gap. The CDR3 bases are TGTGCCAGCAGTGGCAGGGTCCTCGGCTACGAGCAGTACTTC. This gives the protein CASSGRVLGYEQYF.